These 16 T cell receptor beta chains were all obtained from the same sample, sequenced in a study of blood T cell repertoires in COVID-19 (dated by TCRdb to 2018 to 2021). Libraries were constructed by the immunoSEQ multiplex PCR assay. What TCRdb holds here is the immuneACCESS table cut down to in-frame rearrangements. Part of the clones is not present; checked against another copy, under half of the missing clones reflect an unresolved V gene, and the others are unexplained. A total of hundreds of thousands of clones appear in this sample, 86% of them only once. The biggest ten clones account for 1.4% of the sample. The sample comprised peripheral blood. These receptors were obtained from a woman in her 30s with active or convalescent COVID-19.

In DNA, the CDR3 is TGTGCCAGCAGCCAACAGGGGGCGAACACCGGGGAGCTGTTTTTT. Protein product: CASSQQGANTGELFF. The genes are TRBV3-1 (or the pseudogene TRBV3-2) and TRBJ2-2; the match to TRBD1 covers 7 bases. This CDR3 is built from 15 residues. J lost 0 bases, V lost 2 bases, and 0 bases had no gene match. Germline V CDR1 and CDR2: LGHDT, YNNKEL (reference sequence).

This clone occurred many times. The V call is TRBV11-2, the J call TRBJ1-1; TRBD1 might be the D (6 bases). CDR1 and CDR2 from the germline V gene are SGHAT and FQNNGV. CDR3 size: 14 residues. The V end lost 0 bases, the J end lost 8 bases, and 13 bases lay between the germline ends. The CDR3 protein is CASSLEGVGAEAFF. DNA of the CDR3: TGTGCCAGCAGCTTAGAAGGCGTGGGGGCGGAAGCTTTCTTT.

This clone was detected only a few times. V and J are TRBV23-1 and TRBJ1-1; 8 bases align to TRBD1. TRBV23-1 is sorted into the ORF group, with uncertain function. This CDR3 comprises 20 residues. V was pared by 0 bases and J by 1 base, with 16 bases of the junction left unmatched. CDR3 in DNA: TGCGCCAGCAGTCAATCACTCGGCGGCGTGGGACAGGACCCGAACACTGAAGCTTTCTTT. It codes for CASSQSLGGVGQDPNTEAFF.

The gene calls are TRBV5-6 and TRBJ1-2, with D hard to call. CDR3 length equals 13 residues. Germline V gives CDR1 SGHDT, CDR2 YYEEEE. Trimming stripped 4 bases from V and 7 bases from J, with 14 bases between. The CDR3: CASSVAGFVGYTF. CDR3 sequence (DNA): TGTGCCAGCAGCGTCGCCGGTTTTGTTGGCTACACCTTC.

The V and J genes are TRBV7-2 and TRBJ2-7, with no clear D. CDR1 and CDR2 (germline): SGHTA, FQGNSA. V was clipped by 1 base and J by 5 bases, with 12 bases between them. The CDR3 extends over 14 amino acids. CDR3: CASSLVGGLHEQYF. CDR3 nucleotide sequence: TGTGCCAGCAGCTTAGTGGGTGGGCTCCACGAGCAGTACTTC.

This rearrangement joins TRBV15 to TRBJ2-3; a possible D gene is TRBD1 (5 bases). V lost 8 bases, J lost 6 bases, and 18 bases lay in between. Germline V gene sequence: CDR1 LNHNV, CDR2 YYDKDF (reference sequence). CDR3 length: 14 residues. This CDR3 is CATGEQDPSDTQYF. The CDR3 DNA follows: TGTGCCACCGGAGAACAGGATCCGTCCGATACGCAGTATTTT.

With respect to this clone: Other DNA sequences from this sample encode an identical CDR3 as well. V usage is TRBV6-5 and J usage is TRBJ1-2; 10 bases align to TRBD1. V shed 4 bases, J shed 4 bases, and the junction held 3 bases outside the gene matches. Germline lookup yields CDR1 MNHEY and CDR2 SVGAGI. This CDR3 contains 14 residues. The CDR3 region has the DNA TGTGCCAGCAGTTCCGGGACAGGGGCCTATGGCTACACCTTC. It encodes CASSSGTGAYGYTF.

This clone was counted once. This chain uses TRBV4-1 with TRBJ2-3; tentatively, D is TRBD1 (7 bases). This CDR3 comprises 15 residues. Germline V gene data show CDR1 as MGHRA and CDR2 as YSYEKL. The V gene lost 4 bases and the J gene lost 5 bases, with 16 bases spanning the gap. CDR3 DNA: TGCGCCAGCAGCCCATGGGCAGGGGGGAGAGATACGCAGTATTTT. Amino acid sequence: CASSPWAGGRDTQYF.

This rearrangement joins TRBV11-2 to TRBJ2-1; D perhaps matches TRBD2 (6 bases). Trimming cost V 2 bases and J 6 bases, with 23 bases left between them. This CDR3 is 18 amino acids long. Germline loops: CDR1 SGHAT, CDR2 FQNNGV. The CDR3 sequence: CASSLTDSLEAGGNEQFF. In DNA, the CDR3 is TGTGCCAGCAGCTTAACAGACAGTCTAGAGGCCGGGGGCAATGAGCAGTTCTTC.

The V and J genes are TRBV6-5 and TRBJ1-1, with D hard to call. The CDR3 loop spans 10 amino acids. V was shortened by 9 bases and J by 3 bases, with 5 bases between the two germline ends. Germline V gene sequence: CDR1 MNHEY, CDR2 SVGAGI. The CDR3 DNA is TGTGCCAGTAGAGACACTGAAGCTTTCTTT. It yields the protein CASRDTEAFF.

About this clone itself: An end of the junction does not agree with germline; a read error may underlie this. The V and J genes are TRBV13 and TRBJ1-5; 7 bases are shared with TRBD1. The CDR3 covers 12 residues. The germline V gene has CDR1 PRHDT and CDR2 FYEKMQ (reference sequence). The DNA for the CDR3 is TGTGCCAGCAGCTTACAGGGGGGACAGAAGCTTTTT. Protein sequence: CASSLQGGQKLF.

This sequence joins TRBV4-1 and TRBJ1-2, with D possibly being TRBD1 (6 bases). This CDR3 is built from 15 residues. Trimming removed 1 base at V and 1 base at J, with 10 bases between. Germline loops: CDR1 MGHRA, CDR2 YSYEKL. CDR3: CASSQVGQLNYGYTF. CDR3 DNA sequence: TGCGCCAGCAGCCAAGTGGGACAACTTAACTATGGCTACACCTTC.

The CDR3 bases are TGTGCCAGCAGCCCTATTACCTCGTCTGGAAACACCATATATTTT. It encodes CASSPITSSGNTIYF. The rearrangement joins TRBV6-6 to TRBJ1-3; D uncertain. V lost 6 bases, J lost 1 base, and 13 bases lay in between. CDR1 and CDR2 from the germline V gene are MNHNY and SVGAGI (reference sequence). The CDR3 runs to 15 residues.

V gene TRBV2 combines with J gene TRBJ2-5; 13 nucleotides match TRBD2. Germline CDR1 reads SNHLY; CDR2 reads FYNNEI. J was trimmed by 1 base and V by 6 bases; bases with no gene match: 8. CDR3 length equals 17 residues. CDR3 sequence reads: CASRGLTSGGGQETQYF. The CDR3 DNA reads as TGTGCCAGCAGGGGCCTCACTAGCGGGGGGGGCCAAGAGACCCAGTACTTC.

This sequence joins TRBV6-1 and TRBJ2-7; 8 nucleotides line up with TRBD2. The CDR3 extends over 15 amino acids. V lost 0 bases, J lost 5 bases, and 6 bases stayed unmatched. The germline gives CDR1 MNHNS, CDR2 SASEGT. Here the CDR3 reads CASSEATGGPHEQYF. In DNA form, the CDR3 reads TGTGCCAGCAGTGAAGCGACGGGAGGGCCCCACGAGCAGTACTTC.

Regarding this clone: The same CDR3 arises from other DNA sequences in this sample as well. Here the CDR3 DNA reads TGTGCCAGCAGCTCAGAAGAGAACACTGAAGCTTTCTTT. Translated: CASSSEENTEAFF. The chain recombines TRBV7-9 with TRBJ1-1; no clear D. With 4 bases removed from V and 1 base from J, the gap between germline ends came to 7 bases. This CDR3 has 13 amino acids. Germline values: CDR1 SEHNR, CDR2 FQNEAQ (reference sequence).